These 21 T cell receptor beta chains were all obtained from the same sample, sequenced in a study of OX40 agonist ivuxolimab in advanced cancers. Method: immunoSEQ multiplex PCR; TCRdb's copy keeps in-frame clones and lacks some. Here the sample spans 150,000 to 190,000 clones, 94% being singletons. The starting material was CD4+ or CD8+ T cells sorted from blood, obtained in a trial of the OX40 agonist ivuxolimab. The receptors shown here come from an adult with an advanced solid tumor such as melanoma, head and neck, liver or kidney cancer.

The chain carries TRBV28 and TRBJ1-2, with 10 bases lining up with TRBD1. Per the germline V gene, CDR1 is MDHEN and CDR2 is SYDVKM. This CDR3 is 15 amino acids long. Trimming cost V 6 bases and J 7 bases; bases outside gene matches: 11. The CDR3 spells CASSSPGQGKGGYTF. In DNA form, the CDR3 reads TGTGCCAGCAGCTCCCCGGGACAGGGGAAGGGTGGCTACACCTTC.

DNA for the CDR3: TGTGCCAGCAGCTTAGGGGGTTCAAATCGCAATCAGCCCCAGCATTTT. Translation: CASSLGGSNRNQPQHF. The J gene is TRBJ1-5, the V gene TRBV7-9; D gene ambiguous. CDR3 size: 16 residues. From germline, CDR1 is SEHNR and CDR2 FQNEAQ (reference sequence). The V end was cut by 1 base, the J end by 2 bases, with 12 bases between.

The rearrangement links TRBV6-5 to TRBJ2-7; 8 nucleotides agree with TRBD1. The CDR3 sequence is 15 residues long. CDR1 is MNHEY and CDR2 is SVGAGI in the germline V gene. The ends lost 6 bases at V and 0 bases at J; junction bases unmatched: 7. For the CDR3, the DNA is TGTGCCAGCAGACCCGACAGGGGCCTCTCCTACGAGCAGTACTTC. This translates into CASRPDRGLSYEQYF.

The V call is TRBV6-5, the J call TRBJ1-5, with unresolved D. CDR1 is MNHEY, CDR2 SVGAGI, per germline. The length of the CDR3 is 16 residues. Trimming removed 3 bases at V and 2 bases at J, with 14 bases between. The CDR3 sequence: CASSYSQADRNQPQHF. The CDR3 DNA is TGTGCCAGCAGTTATAGTCAGGCAGACCGCAATCAGCCCCAGCATTTT.

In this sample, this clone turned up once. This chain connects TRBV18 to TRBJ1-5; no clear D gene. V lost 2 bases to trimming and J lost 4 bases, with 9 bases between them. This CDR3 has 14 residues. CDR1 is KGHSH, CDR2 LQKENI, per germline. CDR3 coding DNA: TGTGCCAGCTCACCAGTCGTGGTGAATCAGCCCCAGCATTTT. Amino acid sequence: CASSPVVVNQPQHF.

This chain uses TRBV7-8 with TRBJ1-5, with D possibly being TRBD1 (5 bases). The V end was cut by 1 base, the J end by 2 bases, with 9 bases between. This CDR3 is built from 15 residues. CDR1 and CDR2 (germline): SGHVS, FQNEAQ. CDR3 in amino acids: CASSLVPGGNQPQHF. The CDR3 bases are TGTGCCAGCAGCTTAGTGCCGGGGGGCAATCAGCCCCAGCATTTT.

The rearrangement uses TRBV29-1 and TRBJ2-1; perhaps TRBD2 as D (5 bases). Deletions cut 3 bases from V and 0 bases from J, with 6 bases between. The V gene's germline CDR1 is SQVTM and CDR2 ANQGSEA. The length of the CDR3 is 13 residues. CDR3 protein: CSVDRGSYNEQFF. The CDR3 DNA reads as TGCAGCGTTGATCGGGGCTCCTACAATGAGCAGTTCTTC.

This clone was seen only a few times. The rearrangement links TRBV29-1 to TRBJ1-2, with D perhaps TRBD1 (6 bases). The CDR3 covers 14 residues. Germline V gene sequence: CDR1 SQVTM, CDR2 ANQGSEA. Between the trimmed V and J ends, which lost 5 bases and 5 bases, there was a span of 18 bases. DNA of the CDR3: TGCAGCGTTCGTGGGCTCGGGAGGGGGTATGGCTACACCTTC. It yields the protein CSVRGLGRGYGYTF. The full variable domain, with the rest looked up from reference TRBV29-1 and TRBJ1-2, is SAVISQKPSRDICQRGTSLTIQCQVDSQVTMMFWYRQQPGQSLTLIATANQGSEATYESGFVIDKFPISRPNLTFSTLTVSNMSPEDSSIYLCSVRGLGRGYGYTFGSGTRLTVV.

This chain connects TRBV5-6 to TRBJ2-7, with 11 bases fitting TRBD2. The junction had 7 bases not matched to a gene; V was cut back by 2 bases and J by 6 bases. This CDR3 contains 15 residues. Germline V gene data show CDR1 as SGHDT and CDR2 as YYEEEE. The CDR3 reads CASSFLAGGKAEQYF. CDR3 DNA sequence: TGTGCCAGCAGCTTCCTAGCGGGAGGTAAAGCCGAGCAGTACTTC.

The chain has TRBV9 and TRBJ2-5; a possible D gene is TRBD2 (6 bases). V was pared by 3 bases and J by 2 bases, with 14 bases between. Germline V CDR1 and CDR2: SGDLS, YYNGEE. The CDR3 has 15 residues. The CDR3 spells CASSASGTLQETQYF. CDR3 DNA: TGTGCCAGCAGCGCCTCCGGGACTCTTCAAGAGACCCAGTACTTC.

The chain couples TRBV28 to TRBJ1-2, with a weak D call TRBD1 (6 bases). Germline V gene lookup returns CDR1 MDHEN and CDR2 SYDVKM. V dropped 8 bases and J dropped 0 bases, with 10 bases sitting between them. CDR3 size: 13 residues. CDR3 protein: CASWGTTNYGYTF. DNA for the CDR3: TGTGCCAGCTGGGGGACAACTAACTATGGCTACACCTTC.

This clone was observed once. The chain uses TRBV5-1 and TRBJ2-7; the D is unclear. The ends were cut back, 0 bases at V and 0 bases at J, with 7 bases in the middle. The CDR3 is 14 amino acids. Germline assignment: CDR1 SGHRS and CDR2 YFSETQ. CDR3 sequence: CASSLGPNSYEQYF. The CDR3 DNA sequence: TGCGCCAGCAGCTTGGGGCCGAACTCCTACGAGCAGTACTTC.

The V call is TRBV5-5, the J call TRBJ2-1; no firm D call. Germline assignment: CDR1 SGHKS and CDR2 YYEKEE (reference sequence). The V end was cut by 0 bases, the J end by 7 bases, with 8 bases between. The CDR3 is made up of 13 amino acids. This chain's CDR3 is CASSLEVPNEQFF. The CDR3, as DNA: TGTGCCAGCAGCTTGGAGGTCCCGAATGAGCAGTTCTTC.

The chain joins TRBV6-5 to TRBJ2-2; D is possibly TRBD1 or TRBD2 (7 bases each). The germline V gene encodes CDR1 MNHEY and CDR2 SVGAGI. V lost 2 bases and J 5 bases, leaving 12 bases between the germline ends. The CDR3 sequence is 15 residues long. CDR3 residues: CASSYRGRGTGELFF. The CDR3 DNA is TGTGCCAGCAGTTACAGGGGGCGGGGGACCGGGGAGCTGTTTTTT.

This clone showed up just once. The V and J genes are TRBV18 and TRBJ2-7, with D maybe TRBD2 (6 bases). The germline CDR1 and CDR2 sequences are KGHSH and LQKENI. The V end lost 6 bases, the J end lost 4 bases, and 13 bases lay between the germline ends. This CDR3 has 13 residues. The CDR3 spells CASSTGLAYEQYF. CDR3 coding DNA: TGTGCCAGCTCCACGGGACTGGCTTACGAGCAGTACTTC.

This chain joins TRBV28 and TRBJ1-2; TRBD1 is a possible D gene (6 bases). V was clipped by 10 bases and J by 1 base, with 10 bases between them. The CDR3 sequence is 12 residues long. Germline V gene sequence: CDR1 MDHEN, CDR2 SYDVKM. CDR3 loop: CATEGDNYGYTF. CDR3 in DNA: TGTGCCACGGAGGGGGATAACTATGGCTACACCTTC.

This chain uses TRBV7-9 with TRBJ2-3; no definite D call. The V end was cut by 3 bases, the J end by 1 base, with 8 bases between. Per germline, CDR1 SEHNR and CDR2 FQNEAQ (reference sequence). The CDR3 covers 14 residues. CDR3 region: CASSFTLGTDTQYF. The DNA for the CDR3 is TGTGCCAGCAGCTTTACCCTGGGCACAGATACGCAGTATTTT.

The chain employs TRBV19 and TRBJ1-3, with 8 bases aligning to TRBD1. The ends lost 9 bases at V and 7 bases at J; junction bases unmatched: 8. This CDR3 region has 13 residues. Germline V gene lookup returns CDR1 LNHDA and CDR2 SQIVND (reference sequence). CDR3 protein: CASTDRAANTIYF. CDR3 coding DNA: TGTGCCAGCACGGACAGGGCCGCGAACACCATATATTTT.

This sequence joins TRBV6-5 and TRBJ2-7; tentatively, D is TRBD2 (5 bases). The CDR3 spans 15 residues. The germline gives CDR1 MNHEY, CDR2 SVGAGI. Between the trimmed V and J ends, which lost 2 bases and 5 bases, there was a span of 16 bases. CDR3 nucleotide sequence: TGTGCCAGCAGTTACCCAGGCGGTAGCGTTCACGAGCAGTACTTC. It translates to CASSYPGGSVHEQYF.

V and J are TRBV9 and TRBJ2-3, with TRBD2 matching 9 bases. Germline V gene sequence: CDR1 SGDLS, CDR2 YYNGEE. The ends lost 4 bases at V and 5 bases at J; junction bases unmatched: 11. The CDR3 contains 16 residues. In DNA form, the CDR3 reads TGTGCCAGCAGCCCAAGGACTAGCGCGCGGGGAGATACGCAGTATTTT. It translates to CASSPRTSARGDTQYF.

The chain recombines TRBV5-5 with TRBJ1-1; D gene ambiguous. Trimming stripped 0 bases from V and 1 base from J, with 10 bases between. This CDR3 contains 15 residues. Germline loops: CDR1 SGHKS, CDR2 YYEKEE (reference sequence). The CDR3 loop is CASSLGPLTNTEAFF. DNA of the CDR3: TGTGCCAGCAGCTTGGGGCCCCTAACGAACACTGAAGCTTTCTTT. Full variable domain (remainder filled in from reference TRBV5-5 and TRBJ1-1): DAGVTQSPTHLIKTRGQQVTLRCSPISGHKSVSWYQQVLGQGPQFIFQYYEKEERGRGNFPDRFSARQFPNYSSELNVNALLLGDSALYLCASSLGPLTNTEAFFGQGTRLTVV.